This T cell receptor beta chain was retrieved from a study of blood T cell repertoires in COVID-19. Study details: There were acute and convalescent COVID-19 samples, and they came from the United States, Italy and Spain. PBMCs, B-cell-depleted T cells, or T cells provided the cDNA or gDNA that made up the material.

A word on this clone: An end of the junction differs from the germline gene, which may be a read error.

The protocol was immunoSEQ multiplex PCR, while the TCRdb copy is restricted to in-frame clones and leaves out a portion. The sample holds just over 300,000 clones, about nine tenths seen once. CDR1 is MNHNS and CDR2 is SASEGT in the germline V gene. The CDR3 length is 12 residues. Seattle patient enrollment occurred during active infection, with longitudinal follow-up thereafter. Sample: peripheral blood. The TCR was taken from a woman aged 25 to 39 with COVID-19, enrolled during active disease. The rearrangement uses TRBV6-1 and TRBJ1-2; the D is unclear. The CDR3 here is CASREGLYGYTF. Written as DNA, the CDR3 is TGTGCCAGCAGGGAAGGGCTCTATGGCTACACCTTC.